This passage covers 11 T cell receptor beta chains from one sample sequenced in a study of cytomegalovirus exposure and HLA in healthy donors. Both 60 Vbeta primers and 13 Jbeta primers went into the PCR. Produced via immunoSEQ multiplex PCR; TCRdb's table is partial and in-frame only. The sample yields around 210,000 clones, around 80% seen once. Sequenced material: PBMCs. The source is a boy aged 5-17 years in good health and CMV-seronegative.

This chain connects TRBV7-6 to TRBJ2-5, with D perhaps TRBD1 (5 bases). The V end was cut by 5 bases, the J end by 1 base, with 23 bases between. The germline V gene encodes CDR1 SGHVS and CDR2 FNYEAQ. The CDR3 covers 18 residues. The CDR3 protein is CASSHLRQSSPLQETQYF. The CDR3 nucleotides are TGTGCCAGCAGCCACTTGCGACAGTCATCACCACTCCAAGAGACCCAGTACTTC.

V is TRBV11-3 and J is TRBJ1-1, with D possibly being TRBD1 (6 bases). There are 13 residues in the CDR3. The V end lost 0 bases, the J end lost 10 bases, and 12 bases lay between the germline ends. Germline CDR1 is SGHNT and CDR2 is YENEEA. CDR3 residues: CASSLEGGRTAFF. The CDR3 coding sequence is TGTGCCAGCAGCTTAGAAGGGGGTCGCACAGCTTTCTTT.

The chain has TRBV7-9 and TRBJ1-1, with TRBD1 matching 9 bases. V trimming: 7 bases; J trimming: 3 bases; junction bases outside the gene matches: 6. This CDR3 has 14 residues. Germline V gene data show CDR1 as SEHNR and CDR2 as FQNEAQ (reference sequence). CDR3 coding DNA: TGTGCCAGCATCCGAGGGGACAGGGACACTGAAGCTTTCTTT. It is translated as CASIRGDRDTEAFF. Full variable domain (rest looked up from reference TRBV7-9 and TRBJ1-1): DTGVSQNPRHKITKRGQNVTFRCDPISEHNRLYWYRQTLGQGPEFLTYFQNEAQLEKSRLLSDRFSAERPKGSFSTLEIQRTEQGDSAMYLCASIRGDRDTEAFFGQGTRLTVV.

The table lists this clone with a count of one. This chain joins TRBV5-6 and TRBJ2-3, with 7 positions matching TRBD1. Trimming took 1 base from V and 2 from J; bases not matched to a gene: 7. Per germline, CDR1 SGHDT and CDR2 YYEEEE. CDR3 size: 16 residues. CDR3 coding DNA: TGTGCCAGCAGCTTGCGTTTCCAGGGGGTCACAGATACGCAGTATTTT. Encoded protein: CASSLRFQGVTDTQYF.

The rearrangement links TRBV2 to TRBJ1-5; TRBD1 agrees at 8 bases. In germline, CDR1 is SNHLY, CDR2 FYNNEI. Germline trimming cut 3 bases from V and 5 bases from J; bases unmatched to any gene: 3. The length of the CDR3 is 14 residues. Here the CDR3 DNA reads TGTGCCAGCAGTGAGACAGGGGAGGATCAGCCCCAGCATTTT. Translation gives CASSETGEDQPQHF.

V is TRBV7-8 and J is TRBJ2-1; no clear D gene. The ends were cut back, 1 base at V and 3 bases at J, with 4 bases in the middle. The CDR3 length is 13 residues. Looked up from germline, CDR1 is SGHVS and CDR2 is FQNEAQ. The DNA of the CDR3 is TGTGCCAGCAGCTTAGTTCTCTACAATGAGCAGTTCTTC. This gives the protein CASSLVLYNEQFF. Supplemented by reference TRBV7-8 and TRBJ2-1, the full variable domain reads GAGVSQSPRYKVAKRGQDVALRCDPISGHVSLFWYQQALGQGPEFLTYFQNEAQLDKSGLPSDRFFAERPEGSVSTLKIQRTQQEDSAVYLCASSLVLYNEQFFGPGTRLTVL.

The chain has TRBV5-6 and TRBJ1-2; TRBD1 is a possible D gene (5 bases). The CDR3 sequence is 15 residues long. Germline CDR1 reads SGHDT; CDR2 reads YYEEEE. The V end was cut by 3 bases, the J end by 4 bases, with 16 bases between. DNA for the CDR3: TGTGCCAGCAGCTCGGCGGGGCGGACCGTCTATGGCTACACCTTC. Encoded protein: CASSSAGRTVYGYTF.

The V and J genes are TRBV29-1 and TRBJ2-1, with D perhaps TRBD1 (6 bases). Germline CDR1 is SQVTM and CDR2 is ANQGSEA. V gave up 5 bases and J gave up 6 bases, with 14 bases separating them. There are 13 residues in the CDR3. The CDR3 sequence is CSVSGWGLNEQFF. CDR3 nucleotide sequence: TGCAGCGTTTCAGGATGGGGGCTCAATGAGCAGTTCTTC.

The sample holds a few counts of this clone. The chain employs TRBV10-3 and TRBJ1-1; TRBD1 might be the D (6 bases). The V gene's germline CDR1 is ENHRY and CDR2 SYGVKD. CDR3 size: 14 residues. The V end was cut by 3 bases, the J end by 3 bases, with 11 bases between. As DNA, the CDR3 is TGTGCCATCAGTGACTTGGACAGCTACACTGAAGCTTTCTTT. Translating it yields CAISDLDSYTEAFF.

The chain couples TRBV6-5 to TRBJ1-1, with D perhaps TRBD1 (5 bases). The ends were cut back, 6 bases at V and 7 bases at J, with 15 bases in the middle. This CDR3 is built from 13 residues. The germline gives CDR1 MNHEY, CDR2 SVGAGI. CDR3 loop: CASSRVRGGEAFF. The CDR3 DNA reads TGTGCCAGCAGCAGGGTCCGGGGGGGTGAAGCTTTCTTT.

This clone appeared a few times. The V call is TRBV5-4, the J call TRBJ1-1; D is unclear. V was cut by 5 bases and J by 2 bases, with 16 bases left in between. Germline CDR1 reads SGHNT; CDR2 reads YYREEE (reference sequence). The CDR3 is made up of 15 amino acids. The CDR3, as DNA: TGTGCCAGCAGTTACACTTGGGGAGCTAACACTGAAGCTTTCTTT. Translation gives CASSYTWGANTEAFF.